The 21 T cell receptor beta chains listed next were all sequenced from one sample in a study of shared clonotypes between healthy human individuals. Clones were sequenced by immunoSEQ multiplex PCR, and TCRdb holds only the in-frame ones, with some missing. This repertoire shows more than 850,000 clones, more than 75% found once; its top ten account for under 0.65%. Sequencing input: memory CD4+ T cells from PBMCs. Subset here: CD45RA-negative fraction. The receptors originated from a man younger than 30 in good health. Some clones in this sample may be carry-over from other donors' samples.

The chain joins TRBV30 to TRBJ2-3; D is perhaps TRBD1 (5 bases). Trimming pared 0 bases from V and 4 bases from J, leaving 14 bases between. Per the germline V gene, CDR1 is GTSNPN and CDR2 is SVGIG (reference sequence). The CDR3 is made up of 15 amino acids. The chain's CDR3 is CAWSVGAHSPDTQYF. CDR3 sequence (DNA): TGTGCCTGGAGTGTAGGGGCCCATTCCCCAGATACGCAGTATTTT.

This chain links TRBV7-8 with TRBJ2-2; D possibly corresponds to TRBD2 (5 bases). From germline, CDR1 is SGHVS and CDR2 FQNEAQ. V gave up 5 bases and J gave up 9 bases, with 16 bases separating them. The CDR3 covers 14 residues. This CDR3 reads CASSPLVNGRELFF. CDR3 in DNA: TGTGCCAGCAGCCCACTAGTTAATGGGCGGGAGCTGTTTTTT.

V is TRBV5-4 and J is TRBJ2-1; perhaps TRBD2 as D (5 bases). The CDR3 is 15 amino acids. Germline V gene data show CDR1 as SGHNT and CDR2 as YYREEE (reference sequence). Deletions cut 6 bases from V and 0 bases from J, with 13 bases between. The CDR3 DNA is TGTGCCAGCACATTGCGGGCAAGCTCCTACAATGAGCAGTTCTTC. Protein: CASTLRASSYNEQFF. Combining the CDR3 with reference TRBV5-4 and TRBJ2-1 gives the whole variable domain ETGVTQSPTHLIKTRGQQVTLRCSSQSGHNTVSWYQQALGQGPQFIFQYYREEENGRGNFPPRFSGLQFPNYSSELNVNALELDDSALYLCASTLRASSYNEQFFGPGTRLTVL.

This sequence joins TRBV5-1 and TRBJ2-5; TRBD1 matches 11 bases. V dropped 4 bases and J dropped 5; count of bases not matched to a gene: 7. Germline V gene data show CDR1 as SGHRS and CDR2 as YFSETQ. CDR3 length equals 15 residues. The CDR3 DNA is TGCGCCAGCAGCGTGGGACAGGGGGTTGTCGAGACCCAGTACTTC. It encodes CASSVGQGVVETQYF.

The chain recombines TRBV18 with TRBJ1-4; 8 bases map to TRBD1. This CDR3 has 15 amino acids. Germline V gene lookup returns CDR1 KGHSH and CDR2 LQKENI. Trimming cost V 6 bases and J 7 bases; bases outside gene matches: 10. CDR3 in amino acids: CASSLGQGGGEKLFF. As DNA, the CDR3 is TGTGCCAGCTCGCTCGGACAGGGTGGTGGTGAAAAACTGTTTTTT.

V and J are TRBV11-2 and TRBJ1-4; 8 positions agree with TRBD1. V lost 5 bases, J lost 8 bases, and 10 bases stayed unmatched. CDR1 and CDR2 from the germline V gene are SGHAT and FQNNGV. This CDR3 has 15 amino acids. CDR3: CASSPDRAREEKLFF. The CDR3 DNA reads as TGTGCCAGCAGCCCGGACAGGGCCCGAGAGGAAAAACTGTTTTTT. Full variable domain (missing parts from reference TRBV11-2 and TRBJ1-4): EAGVAQSPRYKIIEKRQSVAFWCNPISGHATLYWYQQILGQGPKLLIQFQNNGVVDDSQLPKDRFSAERLKGVDSTLKIQPAKLEDSAVYLCASSPDRAREEKLFFGSGTQLSVL.

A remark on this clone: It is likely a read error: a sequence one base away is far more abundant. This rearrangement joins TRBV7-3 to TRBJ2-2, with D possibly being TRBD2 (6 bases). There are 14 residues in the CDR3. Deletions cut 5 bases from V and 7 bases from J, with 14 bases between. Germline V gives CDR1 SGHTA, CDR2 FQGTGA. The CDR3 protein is CASSLSQGGGELFF. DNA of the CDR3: TGTGCCAGCAGCCTGAGTCAGGGAGGCGGGGAGCTGTTTTTT.

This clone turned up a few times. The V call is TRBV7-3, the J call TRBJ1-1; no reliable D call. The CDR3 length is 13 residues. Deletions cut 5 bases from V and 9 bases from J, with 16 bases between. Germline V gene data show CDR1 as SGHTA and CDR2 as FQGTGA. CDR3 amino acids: CASSLDTGTKAFF. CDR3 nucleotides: TGTGCCAGCAGCCTGGATACGGGTACAAAAGCTTTCTTT.

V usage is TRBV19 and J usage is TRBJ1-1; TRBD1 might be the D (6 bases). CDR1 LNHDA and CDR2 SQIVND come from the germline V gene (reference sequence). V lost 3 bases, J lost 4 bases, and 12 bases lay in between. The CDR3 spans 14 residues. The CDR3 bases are TGTGCCAGTAGTATCGGACAGCCCGGCACTGAAGCTTTCTTT. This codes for CASSIGQPGTEAFF.

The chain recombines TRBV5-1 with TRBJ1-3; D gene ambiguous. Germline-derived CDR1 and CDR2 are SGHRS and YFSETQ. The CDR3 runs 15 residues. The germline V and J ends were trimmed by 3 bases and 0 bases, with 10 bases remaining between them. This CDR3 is CASSSLEGSGNTIYF. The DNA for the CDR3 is TGCGCCAGCAGCTCCCTGGAGGGCTCTGGAAACACCATATATTTT. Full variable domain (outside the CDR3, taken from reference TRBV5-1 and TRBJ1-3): KAGVTQTPRYLIKTRGQQVTLSCSPISGHRSVSWYQQTPGQGLQFLFEYFSETQRNKGNFPGRFSGRQFSNSRSEMNVSTLELGDSALYLCASSSLEGSGNTIYFGEGSWLTVV.

The chain's CDR3 is CASSQGSGTGGGYTF. CDR3 coding DNA: TGTGCCAGCAGCCAAGGTAGCGGGACAGGCGGTGGGTACACCTTC. The chain joins TRBV7-2 to TRBJ1-2, with 8 nucleotides matching TRBD1. V lost 5 bases to trimming and J lost 11 bases; unmatched junction nucleotides: 16. The CDR3 consists of 15 residues. Germline V gives CDR1 SGHTA, CDR2 FQGNSA. The variable domain in full, completed from reference TRBV7-2 and TRBJ1-2, reads GAGVSQSPSNKVTEKGKDVELRCDPISGHTALYWYRQSLGQGLEFLIYFQGNSAPDKSGLPSDRFSAERTGGSVSTLTIQRTQQEDSAVYLCASSQGSGTGGGYTFGSGTRLTVV.

The CDR3 protein is CASSPKREPYEQYF. The DNA of the CDR3 is TGTGCCAGCTCACCAAAGCGGGAGCCCTACGAGCAGTACTTC. The chain links TRBV18 to TRBJ2-7; TRBD2 agrees at 8 bases. J lost 2 bases, V lost 2 bases, and 2 bases had no gene match. The germline V gene has CDR1 KGHSH and CDR2 LQKENI. This CDR3 comprises 14 residues.

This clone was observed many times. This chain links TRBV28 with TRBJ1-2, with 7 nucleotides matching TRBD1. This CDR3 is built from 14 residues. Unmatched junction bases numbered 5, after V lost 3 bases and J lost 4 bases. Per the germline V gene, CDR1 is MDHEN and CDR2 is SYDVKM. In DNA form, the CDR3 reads TGTGCCAGCAGTTTGGAGGGGGCGGTCTATGGCTACACCTTC. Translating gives CASSLEGAVYGYTF.

The chain's CDR3 is CASSSQTGPGTEAFF. For the CDR3, the DNA is TGTGCCAGCAGCTCCCAGACAGGGCCCGGCACTGAAGCTTTCTTT. The V call is TRBV7-3, the J call TRBJ1-1; TRBD1 agrees at 7 bases. The J segment lost 4 bases and the V segment lost 4 bases, leaving 9 bases of the junction unmatched. CDR3 length: 15 amino acids. CDR1 and CDR2 (germline): SGHTA, FQGTGA.

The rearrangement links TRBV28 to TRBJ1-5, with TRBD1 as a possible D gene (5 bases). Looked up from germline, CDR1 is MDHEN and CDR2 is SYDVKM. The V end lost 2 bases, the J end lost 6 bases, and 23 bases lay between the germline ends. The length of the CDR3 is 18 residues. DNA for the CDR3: TGTGCCAGCAGTTTAGTACCAGGCCGAAAGAGAACAGGTCAGCCCCAGCATTTT. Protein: CASSLVPGRKRTGQPQHF.

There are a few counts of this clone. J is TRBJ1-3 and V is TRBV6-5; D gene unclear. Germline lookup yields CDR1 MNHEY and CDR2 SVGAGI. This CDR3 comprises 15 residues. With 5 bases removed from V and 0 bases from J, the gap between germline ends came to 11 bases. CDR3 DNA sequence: TGTGCCAGCAGTCCTATTTTCACCTCTGGAAACACCATATATTTT. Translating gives CASSPIFTSGNTIYF.

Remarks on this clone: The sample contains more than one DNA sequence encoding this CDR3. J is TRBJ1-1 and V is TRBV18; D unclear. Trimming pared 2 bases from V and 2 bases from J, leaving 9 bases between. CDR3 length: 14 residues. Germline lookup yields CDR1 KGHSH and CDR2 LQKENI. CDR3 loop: CASSPRTDNTEAFF. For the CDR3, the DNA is TGTGCCAGCTCACCAAGGACGGACAACACTGAAGCTTTCTTT. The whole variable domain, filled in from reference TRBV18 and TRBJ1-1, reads NAGVMQNPRHLVRRRGQEARLRCSPMKGHSHVYWYRQLPEEGLKFMVYLQKENIIDESGMPKERFSAEFPKEGPSILRIQQVVRGDSAAYFCASSPRTDNTEAFFGQGTRLTVV.

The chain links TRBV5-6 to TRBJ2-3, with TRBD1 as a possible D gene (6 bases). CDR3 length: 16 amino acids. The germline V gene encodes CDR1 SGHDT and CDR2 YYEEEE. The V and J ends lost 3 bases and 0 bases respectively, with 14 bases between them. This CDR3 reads CASSYAGERSTDTQYF. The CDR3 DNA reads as TGTGCCAGCAGCTACGCAGGGGAGAGGAGCACAGATACGCAGTATTTT.

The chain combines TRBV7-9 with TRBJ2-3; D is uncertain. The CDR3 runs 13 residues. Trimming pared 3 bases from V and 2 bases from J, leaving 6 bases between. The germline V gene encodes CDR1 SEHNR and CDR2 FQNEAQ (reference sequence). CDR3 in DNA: TGTGCCAGCAGCTTCCACGCCACAGATACGCAGTATTTT. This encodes CASSFHATDTQYF.

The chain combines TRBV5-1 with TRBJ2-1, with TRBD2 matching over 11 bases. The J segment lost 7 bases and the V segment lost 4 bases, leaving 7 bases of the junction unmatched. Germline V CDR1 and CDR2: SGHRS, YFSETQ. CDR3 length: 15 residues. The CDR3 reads CASSPLAGGLNEQFF. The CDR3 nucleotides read TGCGCCAGCAGCCCCTTAGCGGGAGGGCTTAATGAGCAGTTCTTC. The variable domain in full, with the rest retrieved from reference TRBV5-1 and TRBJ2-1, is KAGVTQTPRYLIKTRGQQVTLSCSPISGHRSVSWYQQTPGQGLQFLFEYFSETQRNKGNFPGRFSGRQFSNSRSEMNVSTLELGDSALYLCASSPLAGGLNEQFFGPGTRLTVL.

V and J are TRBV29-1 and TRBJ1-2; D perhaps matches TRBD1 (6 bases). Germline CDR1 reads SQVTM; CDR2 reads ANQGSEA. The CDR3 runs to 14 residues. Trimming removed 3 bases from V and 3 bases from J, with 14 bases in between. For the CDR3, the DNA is TGCAGCGTTGATGAGACAGGTGGGGACTATGGCTACACCTTC. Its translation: CSVDETGGDYGYTF.